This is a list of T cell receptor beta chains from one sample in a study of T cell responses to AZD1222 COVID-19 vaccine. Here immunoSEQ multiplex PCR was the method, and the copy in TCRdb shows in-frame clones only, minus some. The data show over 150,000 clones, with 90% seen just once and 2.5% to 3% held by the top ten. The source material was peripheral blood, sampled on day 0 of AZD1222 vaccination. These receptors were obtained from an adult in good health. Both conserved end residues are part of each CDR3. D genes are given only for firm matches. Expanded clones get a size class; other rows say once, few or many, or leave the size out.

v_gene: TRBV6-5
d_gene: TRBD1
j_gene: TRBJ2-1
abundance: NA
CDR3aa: CASRGTGSYNEQFF
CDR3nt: TGTGCCAGCAGGGGGACAGGGTCCTACAATGAGCAGTTCTTC

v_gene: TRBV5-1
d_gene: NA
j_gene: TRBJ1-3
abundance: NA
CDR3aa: CASSPDSSGNTIYF
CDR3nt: TGCGCCAGCAGCCCCGACAGCTCTGGAAACACCATATATTTT

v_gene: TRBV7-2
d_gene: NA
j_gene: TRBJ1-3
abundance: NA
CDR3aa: CASSRRGLSGNTIYF
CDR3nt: TGTGCCAGCAGCCGCAGGGGCCTCTCGGGAAACACCATATATTTT

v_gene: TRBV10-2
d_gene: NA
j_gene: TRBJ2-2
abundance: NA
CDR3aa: CASVGTVNTGELFF
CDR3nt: TGCGCCAGTGTCGGGACTGTGAACACCGGGGAGCTGTTTTTT

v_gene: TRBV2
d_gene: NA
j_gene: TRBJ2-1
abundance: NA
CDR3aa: CASSGASEQFF
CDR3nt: TGTGCCAGCAGTGGGGCCAGTGAGCAGTTCTTC

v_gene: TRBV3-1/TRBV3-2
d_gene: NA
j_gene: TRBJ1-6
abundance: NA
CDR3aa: CASPPRGTYNSPLHF
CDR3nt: TGTGCCAGCCCCCCCAGGGGAACCTATAATTCACCCCTCCACTTT

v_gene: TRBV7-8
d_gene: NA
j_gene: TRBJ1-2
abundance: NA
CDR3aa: CASSLGTFNYGYTF
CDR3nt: TGTGCCAGCAGCTTAGGTACATTTAACTATGGCTACACCTTC

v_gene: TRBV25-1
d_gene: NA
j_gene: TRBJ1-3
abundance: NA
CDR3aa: CASSGVGFSGNTIYF
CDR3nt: TGTGCCAGCAGTGGGGTCGGGTTCTCCGGAAACACCATATATTTT

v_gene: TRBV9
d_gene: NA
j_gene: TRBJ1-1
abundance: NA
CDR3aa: CASSVESRQNTEAFF
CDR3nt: TGTGCCAGCAGCGTAGAGAGCAGACAGAACACTGAAGCTTTCTTT

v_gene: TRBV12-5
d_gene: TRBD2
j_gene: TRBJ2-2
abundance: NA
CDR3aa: CASGFDPSIAGGNTGELFF
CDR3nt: TGTGCTAGTGGTTTTGATCCCTCGATAGCGGGGGGGAACACCGGGGAGCTGTTTTTT

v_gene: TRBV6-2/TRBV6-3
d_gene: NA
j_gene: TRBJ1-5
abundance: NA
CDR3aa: CASSYSLDSYESQPQHF
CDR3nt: TGTGCCAGCAGTTACTCGTTGGACAGTTACGAGAGTCAGCCCCAGCATTTT

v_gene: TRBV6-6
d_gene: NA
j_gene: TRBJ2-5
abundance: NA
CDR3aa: CASSLKETQYF
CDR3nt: TGTGCCAGCAGTTTAAAGGAGACCCAGTACTTC

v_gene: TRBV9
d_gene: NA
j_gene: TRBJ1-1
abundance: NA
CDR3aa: CASSVDGNTEAFF
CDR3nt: TGTGCCAGCAGCGTAGATGGGAACACTGAAGCTTTCTTT

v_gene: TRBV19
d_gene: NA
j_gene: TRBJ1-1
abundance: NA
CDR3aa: CASSGVGITEAFF
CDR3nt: TGTGCCAGTAGTGGGGTGGGCATCACTGAAGCTTTCTTT

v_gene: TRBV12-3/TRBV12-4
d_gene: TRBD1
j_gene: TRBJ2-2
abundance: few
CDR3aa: CASSPGTGRELFF
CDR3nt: TGTGCCAGCAGTCCAGGGACAGGGAGGGAGCTGTTTTTT

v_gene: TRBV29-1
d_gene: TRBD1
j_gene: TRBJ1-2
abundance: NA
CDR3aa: CSVQGARGYTF
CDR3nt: TGCAGCGTCCAGGGGGCTCGGGGCTACACCTTC

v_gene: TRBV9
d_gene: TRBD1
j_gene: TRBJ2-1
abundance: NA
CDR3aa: CASSVEGQGANEQFF
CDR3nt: TGTGCCAGCAGCGTAGAGGGACAGGGGGCGAATGAGCAGTTCTTC

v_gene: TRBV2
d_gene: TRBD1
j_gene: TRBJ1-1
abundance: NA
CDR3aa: CASTRTGGTLNTEAFF
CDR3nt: TGTGCCAGCACCCGGACAGGGGGCACCCTAAACACTGAAGCTTTCTTT

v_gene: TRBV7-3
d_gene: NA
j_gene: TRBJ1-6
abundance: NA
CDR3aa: CASSLTGSYNSPLHF
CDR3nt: TGTGCCAGCAGCTTAACGGGGTCCTATAATTCACCCCTCCACTTT